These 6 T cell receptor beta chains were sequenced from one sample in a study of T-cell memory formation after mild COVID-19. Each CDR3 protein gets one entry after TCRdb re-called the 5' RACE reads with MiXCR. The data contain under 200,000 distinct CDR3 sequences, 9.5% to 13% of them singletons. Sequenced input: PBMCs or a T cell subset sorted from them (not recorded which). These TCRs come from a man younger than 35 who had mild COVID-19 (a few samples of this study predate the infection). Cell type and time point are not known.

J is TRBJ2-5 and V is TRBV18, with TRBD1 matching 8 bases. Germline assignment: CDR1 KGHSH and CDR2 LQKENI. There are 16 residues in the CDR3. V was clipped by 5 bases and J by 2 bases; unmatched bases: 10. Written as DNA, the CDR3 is TGTGCCAGCTCAACGTACGCAGGACAGGGACAAGAGACCCAGTACTTC. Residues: CASSTYAGQGQETQYF.

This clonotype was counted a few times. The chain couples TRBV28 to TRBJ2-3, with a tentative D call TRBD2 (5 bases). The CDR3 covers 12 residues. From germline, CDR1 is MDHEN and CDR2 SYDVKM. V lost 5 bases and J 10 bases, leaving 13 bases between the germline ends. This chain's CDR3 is CASSITSTAQYF. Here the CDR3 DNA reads TGTGCCAGCAGTATCACTAGTACTGCGCAGTATTTT.

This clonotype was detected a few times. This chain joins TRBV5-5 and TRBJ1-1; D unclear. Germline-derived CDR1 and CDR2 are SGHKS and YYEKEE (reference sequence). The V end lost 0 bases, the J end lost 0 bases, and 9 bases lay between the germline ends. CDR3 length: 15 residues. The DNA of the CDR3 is TGTGCCAGCAGCTTGGGTCGGATGCTGAACACTGAAGCTTTCTTT. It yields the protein CASSLGRMLNTEAFF.

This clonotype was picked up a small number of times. In nucleotides, the CDR3 is TGTGCCTGGAGTGTACTGGGGGAATTTACCAGGAAGGACTATGGCTACACCTTC. Residues: CAWSVLGEFTRKDYGYTF. The chain joins TRBV30 to TRBJ1-2; tentatively, D is TRBD1 (5 bases). CDR3 length: 18 residues. Germline V gene sequence: CDR1 GTSNPN, CDR2 SVGIG (reference sequence). V lost 0 bases to trimming and J lost 3 bases, with 23 bases between them.

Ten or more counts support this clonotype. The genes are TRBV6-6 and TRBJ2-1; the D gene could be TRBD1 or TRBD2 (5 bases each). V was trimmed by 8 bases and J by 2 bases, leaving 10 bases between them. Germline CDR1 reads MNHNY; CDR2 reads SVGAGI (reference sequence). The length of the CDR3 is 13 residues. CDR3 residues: CASGTDTYNEQFF. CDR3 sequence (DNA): TGTGCCAGCGGGACGGATACCTACAATGAGCAGTTCTTC.

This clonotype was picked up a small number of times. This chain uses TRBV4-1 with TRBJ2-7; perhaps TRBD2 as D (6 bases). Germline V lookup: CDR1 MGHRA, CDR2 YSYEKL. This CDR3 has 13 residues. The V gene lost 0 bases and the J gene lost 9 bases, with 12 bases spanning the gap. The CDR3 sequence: CASSQDQGGRQYF. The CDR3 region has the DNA TGCGCCAGCAGCCAAGATCAGGGAGGTCGGCAGTACTTC.